The TCR beta chain under discussion was sequenced for a study of blood T cell repertoires in COVID-19. Study-level background: Researchers got acute and convalescent COVID-19 samples from the United States, Italy and Spain.

Method: immunoSEQ multiplex PCR; TCRdb's copy keeps in-frame clones and lacks some. The sample includes under 200,000 clones, roughly 84% seen only once; the top ten take about 1.5%. The CDR3 consists of 18 residues. From germline, CDR1 is MNHEY and CDR2 SVGEGT. J lost 0 bases, V lost 2 bases, and 6 bases had no gene match. The sample comprised peripheral blood. The receptor's source is a human donor in a cohort sampled during active COVID-19. This sequence joins TRBV6-2 or TRBV6-3 and TRBJ2-2, with 10 bases that match TRBD2. CDR3 DNA sequence: TGTGCCAGCAGTTACCGATCGGGACTAGCGACGAACACCGGGGAGCTGTTTTTT. It yields the protein CASSYRSGLATNTGELFF.